This is a list of T cell receptor beta chains from one sample in a study of blood T cell repertoires in COVID-19. The assay was immunoSEQ multiplex PCR, and TCRdb's table has in-frame clones only and misses some. This table has some 50,000 clones, about nine tenths appearing once. The sequenced sample was peripheral blood. The receptors derive from a human donor in a cohort sampled during active COVID-19. Each CDR3 is given with its conserved first and last residue. A D gene is named only where the DNA matches it firmly. Clone size is given for some rows only: seen once, a few or many times, or a class if the clone is expanded.

cdr3_length	v_call	clone_size	d_call	j_call	cdr3_nt	cdr3_aa
14	TRBV24-1	.	.	TRBJ2-7	TGTGCCACCAGTGATTCGGGACATCCTTACGAGCAGTACTTC	CATSDSGHPYEQYF
14	TRBV2	.	TRBD2	TRBJ2-3	TGTGCCAGCAGGTTAGCGGGGAGCACAGATACGCAGTATTTT	CASRLAGSTDTQYF
16	TRBV28	once	TRBD2	TRBJ2-7	TGTGCCAGCAGTTTACGATTTGCGGGAGCCTCCTACGAGCAGTACTTC	CASSLRFAGASYEQYF
15	TRBV5-1	.	TRBD1	TRBJ1-6	TGCGCCAGCAGCCCGCAGCCGGGACAGAATTCACCCCTCCACTTT	CASSPQPGQNSPLHF
17	TRBV3-1/TRBV3-2	.	TRBD2	TRBJ2-7	TGTGCCAGCAGCCAAGGTGTTAGCGGGGGCCCGCTCGACGAGCAGTACTTC	CASSQGVSGGPLDEQYF
16	TRBV19	.	TRBD1	TRBJ2-2	TGTGCCAGTAGTATAGGGAGTACAGGGGTCACCGGGGAGCTGTTTTTT	CASSIGSTGVTGELFF
15	TRBV15	.	.	TRBJ2-7	TGTGCCACCAGCAGTCGCCCCAGGGGGGCTGACGAGCAGTACTTC	CATSSRPRGADEQYF
14	TRBV6-5	.	.	TRBJ1-6	TGTGCCAGCAGTTTTACAGTGTATAATTCACCCCTCCACTTT	CASSFTVYNSPLHF
11	TRBV19	.	.	TRBJ1-2	TGTGCCAGTACAGGGATGAATGGCTACACCTTC	CASTGMNGYTF
19	TRBV19	.	.	TRBJ1-1	TGTGCCAGTAGTATTACCGGGCCTTCAGGAGGTATAATGAACACTGAAGCTTTCTTT	CASSITGPSGGIMNTEAFF
16	TRBV19	.	TRBD1	TRBJ2-7	TGTGCCAGTAGTAAAATTCTCGGGACAGGGGCGGACGAGCAGTACTTC	CASSKILGTGADEQYF
13	TRBV5-1	.	TRBD1	TRBJ2-5	TGCGCCAGCAGCGGGACAGCTCAAGAGACCCAGTACTTC	CASSGTAQETQYF
14	TRBV27	.	TRBD1	TRBJ2-3	TGTGCCAGCAGTTTCAGGACAGGGGTAGATACGCAGTATTTT	CASSFRTGVDTQYF
12	TRBV12-3/TRBV12-4	.	TRBD1	TRBJ2-3	TGTGCCAGCAATCACGACAGGGACCGCAGTATTTTT	CASNHDRDRSIF
15	TRBV6-4	.	.	TRBJ2-1	TGTGCCAGCAGTGGGGGAGGAAGCTCCTACAATGAGCAGTTCTTC	CASSGGGSSYNEQFF
17	TRBV29-1	few	TRBD2	TRBJ2-1	TGCAGCGTTGTCCCCCCACTAGCGGGGGTAACCTACAATGAGCAGTTCTTC	CSVVPPLAGVTYNEQFF
13	TRBV5-1	.	TRBD1	TRBJ2-2	TGCGCCAGCAGACAAGGGACAGGAGGTGCGCTGTTTTTT	CASRQGTGGALFF
15	TRBV19	.	TRBD2	TRBJ2-1	TGTGCCAGTACCCCCGCAGGCGGGGGTTTGGGTGAGCAGTTCTTC	CASTPAGGGLGEQFF
17	TRBV7-2	.	TRBD1	TRBJ1-4	TGTGCCAGCAGCTTAGTCGCCGGGGCAGGGGGATATGAAAAACTGTTTTTT	CASSLVAGAGGYEKLFF
14	TRBV10-3	.	TRBD1	TRBJ2-7	TGTGCCATCAGAACCGGGACAGGCGCCTACGAGCAGTACTTC	CAIRTGTGAYEQYF
16	TRBV24-1	.	.	TRBJ1-5	TGTGCCACCAGTGATCCTGACAGTCCTAGCAATCAGCCCCAGCATTTT	CATSDPDSPSNQPQHF
17	TRBV4-2	.	.	TRBJ2-4	TGTGCCAGCAGCCAAGATACCCAAGGCGGGGGCCAGAGGGTGGGGTACTTC	CASSQDTQGGGQRVGYF
15	TRBV6-5	few	TRBD1	TRBJ1-4	TGTGCCAGCACCGGGACAGGGGCAGCTAATGAAAAACTGTTTTTT	CASTGTGAANEKLFF
14	TRBV24-1	.	.	TRBJ2-5	TGTGCCACCAGTGATTCGACTAGCCAAGAGACCCAGTACTTC	CATSDSTSQETQYF
12	TRBV12-3/TRBV12-4	.	.	TRBJ2-3	TGTGCCAGCAGTCGCAACGCGGATACGCAGTATTTT	CASSRNADTQYF
15	TRBV5-1	.	TRBD1	TRBJ1-2	TGCGCCAGCAGCGGAACCGGGACAGCTAACTATGGCTACACCTTC	CASSGTGTANYGYTF
17	TRBV5-6	.	.	TRBJ1-2	TGTGCCAGCAGCCCAAGACACAAAGGATTACTTAACTATGGCTACACCTTC	CASSPRHKGLLNYGYTF
15	TRBV6-4	.	.	TRBJ2-1	TGTGCCAGCAGTGAACAGGGTGTCCCCTACAATGAGCAGTTCTTC	CASSEQGVPYNEQFF
15	TRBV28	.	.	TRBJ1-6	TGTGCCAGCAGTGGCCTAGGCTCCTATAATTCACCCCTCCACTTT	CASSGLGSYNSPLHF
15	TRBV5-1	.	.	TRBJ2-5	TGCGCCAGCAGCTTGGTGCGGGACCCTCAAGAGACCCAGTACTTC	CASSLVRDPQETQYF